This T cell receptor beta chain derives from a study of OX40 agonist ivuxolimab in advanced cancers. As for the study in general: Eligibility admitted prior anti-PD-1, anti-PD-L1 or anti-CTLA-4 therapy; about 39% had some. There were three patients with partial responses, one having hepatocellular carcinoma and two cutaneous melanoma.

By its share, this clone is medium-sized. As yet, its antigen is unknown. Germline CDR1 reads LGHNA; CDR2 reads YSLEER. V was pared by 0 bases and J by 3 bases, with 14 bases between. This CDR3 comprises 16 residues. Points from the study as a whole: People who partly responded at 0.1-3.0 mg/kg had some of the least clonal expansion seen.

The table came from immunoSEQ multiplex PCR; TCRdb's copy has only in-frame clones and leaves some out. This table holds roughly 28,000 clones, approximately 78% found once. Sequences were derived from CD4+ or CD8+ T cells sorted from blood, sampled in a trial of the OX40 agonist ivuxolimab. The origin of this receptor is an adult with an advanced solid tumor such as melanoma, head and neck, liver or kidney cancer. This chain joins TRBV4-3 and TRBJ1-1; no clear D. Here the CDR3 DNA reads TGCGCCAGCAGCCAAGATAGGAGAGGGTCGGACACTGAAGCTTTCTTT. It specifies CASSQDRRGSDTEAFF.